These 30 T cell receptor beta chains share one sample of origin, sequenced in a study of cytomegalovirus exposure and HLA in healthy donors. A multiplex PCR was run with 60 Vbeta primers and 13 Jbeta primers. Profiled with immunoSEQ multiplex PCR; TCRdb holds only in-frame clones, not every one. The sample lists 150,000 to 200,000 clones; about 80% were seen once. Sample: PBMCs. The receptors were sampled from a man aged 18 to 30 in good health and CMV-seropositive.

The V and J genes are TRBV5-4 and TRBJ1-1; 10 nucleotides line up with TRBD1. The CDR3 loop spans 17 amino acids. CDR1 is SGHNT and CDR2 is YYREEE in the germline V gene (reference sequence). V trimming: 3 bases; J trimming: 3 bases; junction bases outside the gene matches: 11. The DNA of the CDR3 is TGTGCCAGCAGCTCGAACTACGTAGGACAGGGGGACACTGAAGCTTTCTTT. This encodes CASSSNYVGQGDTEAFF.

The CDR3, as DNA: TGTGCCAGCAGTAATTCAGGGGGAACCCTCTATGGCTACACCTTC. The encoded protein is CASSNSGGTLYGYTF. The chain combines TRBV25-1 with TRBJ1-2; 7 bases align to TRBD1. This CDR3 region has 15 residues. Losses at the gene ends were 5 bases for V and 4 bases for J; bases not matched to a gene: 10. Germline assignment: CDR1 MGHDK and CDR2 SYGVNS.

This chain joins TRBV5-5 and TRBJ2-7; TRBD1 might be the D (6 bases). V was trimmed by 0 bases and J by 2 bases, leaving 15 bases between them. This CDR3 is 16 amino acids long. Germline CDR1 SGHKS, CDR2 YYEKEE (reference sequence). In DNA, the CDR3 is TGTGCCAGCAGCTTGGTCCCCAGACAGGACACCTACGAGCAGTACTTC. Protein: CASSLVPRQDTYEQYF.

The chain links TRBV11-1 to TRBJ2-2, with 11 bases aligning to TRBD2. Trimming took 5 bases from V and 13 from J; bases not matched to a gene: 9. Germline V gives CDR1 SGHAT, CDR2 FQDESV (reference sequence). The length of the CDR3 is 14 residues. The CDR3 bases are TGTGCCAGCAGCCCCTTGGGACTAGCGGAGGGGCTGTTTTTT. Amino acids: CASSPLGLAEGLFF.

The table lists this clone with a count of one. The CDR3 DNA follows: TGCGCCAGCAGTCGTCAGCGGGAGGTCGGCACCGGGGAGCTGTTTTTT. This encodes CASSRQREVGTGELFF. The chain carries TRBV5-1 and TRBJ2-2, with TRBD2 identical over 9 bases. Germline CDR1 reads SGHRS; CDR2 reads YFSETQ. The CDR3 runs to 16 residues. The V segment lost 5 bases and the J segment 4 bases; nucleotides outside the gene matches: 9.

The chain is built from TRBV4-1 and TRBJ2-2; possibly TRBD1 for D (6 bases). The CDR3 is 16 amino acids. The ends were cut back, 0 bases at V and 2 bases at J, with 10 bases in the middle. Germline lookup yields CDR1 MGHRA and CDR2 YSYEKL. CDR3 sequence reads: CASSQDGGYNTGELFF. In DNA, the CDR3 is TGCGCCAGCAGCCAAGATGGGGGCTATAACACCGGGGAGCTGTTTTTT.

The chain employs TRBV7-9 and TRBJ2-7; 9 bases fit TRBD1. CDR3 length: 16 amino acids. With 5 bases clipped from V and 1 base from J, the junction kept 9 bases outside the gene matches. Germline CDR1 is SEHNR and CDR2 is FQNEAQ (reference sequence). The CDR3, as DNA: TGTGCCAGCAGCACCCCAGGACAGGGGTTATCCTACGAGCAGTACTTC. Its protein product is CASSTPGQGLSYEQYF.

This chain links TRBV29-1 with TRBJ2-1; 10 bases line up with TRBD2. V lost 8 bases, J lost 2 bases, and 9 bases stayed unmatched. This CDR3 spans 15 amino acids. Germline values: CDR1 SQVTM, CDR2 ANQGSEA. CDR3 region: CSLTIAGGTYNEQFF. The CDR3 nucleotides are TGCAGCCTCACAATAGCGGGAGGCACCTACAATGAGCAGTTCTTC.

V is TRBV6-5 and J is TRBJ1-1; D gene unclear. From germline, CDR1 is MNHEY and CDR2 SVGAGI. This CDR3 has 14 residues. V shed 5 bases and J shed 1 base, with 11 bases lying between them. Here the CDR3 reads CASSAGRRNTEAFF. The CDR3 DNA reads TGTGCCAGCAGTGCTGGGCGCCGGAACACTGAAGCTTTCTTT.

The CDR3 reads CASSLSPGLHNTGELFF. CDR3 bases: TGTGCCAGCAGCTTAAGTCCCGGACTCCACAACACCGGGGAGCTGTTTTTT. V gene TRBV7-8 combines with J gene TRBJ2-2, with D perhaps matching TRBD2 (5 bases). The CDR3 covers 17 residues. Germline V gene lookup returns CDR1 SGHVS and CDR2 FQNEAQ. Trimming pared 2 bases from V and 2 bases from J, leaving 15 bases between.

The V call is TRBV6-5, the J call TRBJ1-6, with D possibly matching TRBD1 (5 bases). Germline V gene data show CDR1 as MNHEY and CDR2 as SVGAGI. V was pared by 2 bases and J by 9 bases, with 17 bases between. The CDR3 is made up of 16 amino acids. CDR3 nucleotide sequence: TGTGCCAGCAGTTACCTAGTGGGGCAGAGGTCTTCACCCCTCCACTTT. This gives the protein CASSYLVGQRSSPLHF.

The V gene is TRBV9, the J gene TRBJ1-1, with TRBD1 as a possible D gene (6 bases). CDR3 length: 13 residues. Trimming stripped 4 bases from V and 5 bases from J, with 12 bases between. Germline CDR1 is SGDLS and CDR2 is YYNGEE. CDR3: CASSPHRETEAFF. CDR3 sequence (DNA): TGTGCCAGCAGCCCCCACAGGGAGACTGAAGCTTTCTTT. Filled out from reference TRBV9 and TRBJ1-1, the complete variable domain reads DSGVTQTPKHLITATGQRVTLRCSPRSGDLSVYWYQQSLDQGLQFLIQYYNGEERAKGNILERFSAQQFPDLHSELNLSSLELGDSALYFCASSPHRETEAFFGQGTRLTVV.

The CDR3 sequence: CASSWRQTYEQYF. In nucleotides, the CDR3 is TGTGCCAGTAGTTGGAGACAGACCTACGAGCAGTACTTC. The rearrangement joins TRBV19 to TRBJ2-7; a possible D gene is TRBD1 (5 bases). Trimming took 5 bases from V and 2 from J, leaving 10 bases between them. This CDR3 is 13 amino acids long. The germline gives CDR1 LNHDA, CDR2 SQIVND (reference sequence).

CDR3 in DNA: TGCGCCAGCAGCCCGGGTCTAGGGCTAGCGCCAAATGAGCAGTTCTTC. Residues: CASSPGLGLAPNEQFF. The rearrangement links TRBV4-1 to TRBJ2-1; D possibly corresponds to TRBD2 (6 bases). The CDR3 consists of 16 residues. Germline V gene data show CDR1 as MGHRA and CDR2 as YSYEKL. Deletions cut 4 bases from V and 7 bases from J, with 20 bases between.

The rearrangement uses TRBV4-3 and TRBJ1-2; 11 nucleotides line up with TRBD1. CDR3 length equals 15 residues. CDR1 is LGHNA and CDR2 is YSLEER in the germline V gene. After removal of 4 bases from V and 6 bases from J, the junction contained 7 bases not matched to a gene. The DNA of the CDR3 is TGCGCCAGCAGCCCTATCTCGGACAGGGGGCATGGCTACACCTTC. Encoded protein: CASSPISDRGHGYTF.

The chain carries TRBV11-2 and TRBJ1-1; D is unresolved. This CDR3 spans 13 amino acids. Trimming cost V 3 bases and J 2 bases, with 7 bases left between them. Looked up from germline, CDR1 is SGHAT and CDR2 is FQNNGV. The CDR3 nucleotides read TGTGCCAGCAGCTTGGGAGGCAACACTGAAGCTTTCTTT. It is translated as CASSLGGNTEAFF.

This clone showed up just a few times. In DNA form, the CDR3 reads TGTGCCAGCAAAGGGGGCGCGGAAGCTTTCTTT. Residues: CASKGGAEAFF. The genes are TRBV11-2 and TRBJ1-1; 7 nucleotides line up with TRBD1. From germline, CDR1 is SGHAT and CDR2 FQNNGV. The J segment lost 8 bases and the V segment lost 7 bases, leaving 4 bases of the junction unmatched. This CDR3 comprises 11 residues.

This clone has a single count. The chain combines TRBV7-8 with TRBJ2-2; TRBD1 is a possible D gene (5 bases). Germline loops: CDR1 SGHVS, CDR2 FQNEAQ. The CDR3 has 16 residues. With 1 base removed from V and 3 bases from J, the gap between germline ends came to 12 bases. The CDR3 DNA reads TGTGCCAGCAGCTTAGAATTCAGGGTCGACACCGGGGAGCTGTTTTTT. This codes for CASSLEFRVDTGELFF.

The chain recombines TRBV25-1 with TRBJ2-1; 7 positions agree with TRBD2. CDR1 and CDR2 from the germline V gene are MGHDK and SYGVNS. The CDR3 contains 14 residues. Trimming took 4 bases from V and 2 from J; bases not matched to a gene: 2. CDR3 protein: CASSAAGTYNEQFF. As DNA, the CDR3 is TGTGCCAGCAGTGCAGCGGGAACCTACAATGAGCAGTTCTTC.

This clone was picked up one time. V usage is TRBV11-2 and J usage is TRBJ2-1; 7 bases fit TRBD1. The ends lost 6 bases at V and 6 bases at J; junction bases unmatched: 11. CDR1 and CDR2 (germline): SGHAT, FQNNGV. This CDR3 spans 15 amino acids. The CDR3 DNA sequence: TGTGCCAGCAGTCCCAGGACAGGCCCCCTCAATGAGCAGTTCTTC. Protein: CASSPRTGPLNEQFF.

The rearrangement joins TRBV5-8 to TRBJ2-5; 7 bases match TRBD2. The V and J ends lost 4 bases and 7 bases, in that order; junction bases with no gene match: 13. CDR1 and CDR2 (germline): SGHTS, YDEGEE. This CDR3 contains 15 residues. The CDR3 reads CASSGSGDTVWTQYF. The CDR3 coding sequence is TGTGCCAGCAGCGGGAGCGGGGATACCGTGTGGACCCAGTACTTC.

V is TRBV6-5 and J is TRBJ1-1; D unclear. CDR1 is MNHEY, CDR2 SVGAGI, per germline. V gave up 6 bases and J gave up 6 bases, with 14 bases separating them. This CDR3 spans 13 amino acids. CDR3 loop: CASSGLTGAEAFF. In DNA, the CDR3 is TGTGCCAGCAGCGGACTGACCGGCGCTGAAGCTTTCTTT.

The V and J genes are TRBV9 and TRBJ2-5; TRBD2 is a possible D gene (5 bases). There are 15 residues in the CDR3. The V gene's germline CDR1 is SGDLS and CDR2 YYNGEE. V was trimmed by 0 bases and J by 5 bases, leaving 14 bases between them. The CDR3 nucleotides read TGTGCCAGCAGCGTAGTCGGGGATTGGCGGGAGACCCAGTACTTC. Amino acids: CASSVVGDWRETQYF. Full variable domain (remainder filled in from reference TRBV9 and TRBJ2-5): DSGVTQTPKHLITATGQRVTLRCSPRSGDLSVYWYQQSLDQGLQFLIQYYNGEERAKGNILERFSAQQFPDLHSELNLSSLELGDSALYFCASSVVGDWRETQYFGPGTRLLVL.

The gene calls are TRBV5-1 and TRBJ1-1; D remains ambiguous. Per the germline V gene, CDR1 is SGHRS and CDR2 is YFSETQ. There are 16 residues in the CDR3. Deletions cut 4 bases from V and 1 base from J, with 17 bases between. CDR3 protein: CASSPVARLENTEAFF. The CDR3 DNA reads TGCGCCAGCAGCCCCGTGGCCAGGCTGGAGAACACTGAAGCTTTCTTT.

The CDR3 here is CAIQGRSNEKLFF. DNA of the CDR3: TGTGCCATACAGGGGCGATCTAATGAAAAACTGTTTTTT. The chain employs TRBV6-1 and TRBJ1-4, with 7 bases aligning to TRBD1. Germline V CDR1 and CDR2: MNHNS, SASEGT. This CDR3 is built from 13 residues. V lost 10 bases and J lost 3; bases outside the gene matches: 5.

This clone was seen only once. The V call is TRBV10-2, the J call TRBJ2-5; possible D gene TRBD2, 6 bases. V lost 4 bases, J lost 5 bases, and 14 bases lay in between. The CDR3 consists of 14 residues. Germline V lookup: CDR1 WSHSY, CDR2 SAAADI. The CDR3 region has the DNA TGCGCCAGCAGTGGGACGGGCGGGACTGAGACCCAGTACTTC. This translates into CASSGTGGTETQYF.

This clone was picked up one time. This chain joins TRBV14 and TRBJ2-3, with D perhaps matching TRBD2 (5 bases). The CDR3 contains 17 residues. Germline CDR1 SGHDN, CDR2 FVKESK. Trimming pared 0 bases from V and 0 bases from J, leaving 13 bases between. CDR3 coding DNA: TGTGCCAGCAGCCAAGAAGGGAGCCCTACTAGCACAGATACGCAGTATTTT. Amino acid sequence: CASSQEGSPTSTDTQYF.

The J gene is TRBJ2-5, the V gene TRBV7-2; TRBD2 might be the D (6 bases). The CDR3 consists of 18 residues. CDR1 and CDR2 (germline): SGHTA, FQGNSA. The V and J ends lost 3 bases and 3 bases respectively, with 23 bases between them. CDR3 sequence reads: CASSLGRGAGTIEETQYF. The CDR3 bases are TGTGCCAGCAGCTTGGGGCGCGGGGCAGGGACGATAGAAGAGACCCAGTACTTC.

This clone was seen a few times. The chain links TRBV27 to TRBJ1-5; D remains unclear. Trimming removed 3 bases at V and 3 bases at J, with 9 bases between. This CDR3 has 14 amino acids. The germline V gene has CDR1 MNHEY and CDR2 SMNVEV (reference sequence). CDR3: CASSLAGYNQPQHF. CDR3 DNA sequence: TGTGCCAGCAGTTTGGCGGGCTACAATCAGCCCCAGCATTTT.

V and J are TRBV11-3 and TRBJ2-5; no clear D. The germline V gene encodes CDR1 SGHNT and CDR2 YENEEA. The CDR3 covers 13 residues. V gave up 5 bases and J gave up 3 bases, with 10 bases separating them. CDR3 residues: CASSPTGEETQYF. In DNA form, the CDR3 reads TGTGCCAGCAGCCCAACCGGAGAAGAGACCCAGTACTTC.